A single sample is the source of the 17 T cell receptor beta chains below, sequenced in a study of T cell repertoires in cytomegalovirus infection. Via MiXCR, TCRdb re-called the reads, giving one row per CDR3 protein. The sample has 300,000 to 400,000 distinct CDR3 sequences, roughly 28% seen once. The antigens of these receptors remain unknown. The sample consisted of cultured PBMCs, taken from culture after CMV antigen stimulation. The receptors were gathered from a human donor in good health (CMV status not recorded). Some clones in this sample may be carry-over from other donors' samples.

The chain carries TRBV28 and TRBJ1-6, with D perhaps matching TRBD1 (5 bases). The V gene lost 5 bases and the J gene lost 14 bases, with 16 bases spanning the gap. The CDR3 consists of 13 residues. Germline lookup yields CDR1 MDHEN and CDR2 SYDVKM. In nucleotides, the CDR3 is TGTGCCAGCAGTGGGGACGGTGTTCGGGCCCTCCACTTT. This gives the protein CASSGDGVRALHF.

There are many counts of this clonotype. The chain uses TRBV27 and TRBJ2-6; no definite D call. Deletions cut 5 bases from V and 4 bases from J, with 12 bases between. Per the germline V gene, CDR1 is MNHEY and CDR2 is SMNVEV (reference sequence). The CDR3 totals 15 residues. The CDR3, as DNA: TGTGCCAGCAGTCCCCTTTTGGGCGGGGCCAACGTCCTGACTTTC. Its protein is CASSPLLGGANVLTF.

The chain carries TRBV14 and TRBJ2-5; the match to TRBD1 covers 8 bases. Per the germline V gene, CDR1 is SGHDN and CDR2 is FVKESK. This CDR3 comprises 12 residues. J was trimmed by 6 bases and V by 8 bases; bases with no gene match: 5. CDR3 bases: TGTGCCAGCGCAGGGGGCAGAAAGACCCAGTACTTC. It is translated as CASAGGRKTQYF.

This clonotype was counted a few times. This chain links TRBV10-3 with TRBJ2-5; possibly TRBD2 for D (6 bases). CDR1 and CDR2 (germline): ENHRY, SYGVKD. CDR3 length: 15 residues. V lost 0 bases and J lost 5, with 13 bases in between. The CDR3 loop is CAISESVLRGETQYF. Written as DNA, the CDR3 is TGTGCCATCAGTGAGTCAGTTCTCCGGGGGGAGACCCAGTACTTC.

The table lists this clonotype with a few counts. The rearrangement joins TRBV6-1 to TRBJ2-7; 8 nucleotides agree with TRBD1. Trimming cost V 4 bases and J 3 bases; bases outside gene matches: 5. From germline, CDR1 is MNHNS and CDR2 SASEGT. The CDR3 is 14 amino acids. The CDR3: CASSGGTGSYEQYF. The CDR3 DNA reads TGTGCCAGCAGTGGGGGGACAGGTAGCTACGAGCAGTACTTC.

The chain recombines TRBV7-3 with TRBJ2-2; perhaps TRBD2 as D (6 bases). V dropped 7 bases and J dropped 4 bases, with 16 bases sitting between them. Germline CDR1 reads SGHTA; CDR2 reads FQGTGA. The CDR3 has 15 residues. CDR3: CASTQLGGSTGELFF. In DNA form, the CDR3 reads TGTGCCAGCACCCAACTGGGGGGAAGCACCGGGGAGCTGTTTTTT.

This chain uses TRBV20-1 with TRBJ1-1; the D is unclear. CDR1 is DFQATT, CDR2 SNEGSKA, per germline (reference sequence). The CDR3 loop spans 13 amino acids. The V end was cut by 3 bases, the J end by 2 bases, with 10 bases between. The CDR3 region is CSASRRTNTEAFF. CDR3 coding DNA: TGCAGTGCTAGTAGAAGGACCAACACTGAAGCTTTCTTT.

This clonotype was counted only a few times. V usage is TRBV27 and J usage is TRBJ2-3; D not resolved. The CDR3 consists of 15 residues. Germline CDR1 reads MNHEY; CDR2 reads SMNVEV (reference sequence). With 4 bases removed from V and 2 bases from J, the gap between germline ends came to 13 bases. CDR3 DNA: TGTGCCAGCAGTTCCGGGCTAAACCCCACAGATACGCAGTATTTT. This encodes CASSSGLNPTDTQYF.

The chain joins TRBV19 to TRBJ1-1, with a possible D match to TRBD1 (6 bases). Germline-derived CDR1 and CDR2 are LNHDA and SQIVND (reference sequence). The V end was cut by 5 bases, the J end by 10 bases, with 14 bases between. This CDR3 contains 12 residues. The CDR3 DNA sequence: TGTGCCAGTAGTGCCTTACAGGGTGGAGCTTTCTTT. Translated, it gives CASSALQGGAFF.

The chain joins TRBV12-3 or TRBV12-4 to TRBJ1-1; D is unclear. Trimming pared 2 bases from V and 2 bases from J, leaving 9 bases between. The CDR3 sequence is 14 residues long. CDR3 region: CASSLTDRNTEAFF. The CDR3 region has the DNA TGTGCCAGCAGTTTAACGGACCGCAACACTGAAGCTTTCTTT.

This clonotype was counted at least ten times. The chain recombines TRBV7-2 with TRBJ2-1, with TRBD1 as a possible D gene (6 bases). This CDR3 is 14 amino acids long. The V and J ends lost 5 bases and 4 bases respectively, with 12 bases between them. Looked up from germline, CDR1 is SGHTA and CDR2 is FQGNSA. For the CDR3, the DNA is TGTGCCAGCAGCCCCAGGGGCCTTTACAATGAGCAGTTCTTC. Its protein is CASSPRGLYNEQFF.

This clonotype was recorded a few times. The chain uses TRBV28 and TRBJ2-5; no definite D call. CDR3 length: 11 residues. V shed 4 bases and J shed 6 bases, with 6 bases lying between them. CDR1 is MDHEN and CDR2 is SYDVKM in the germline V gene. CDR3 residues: CASSWMKTQYF. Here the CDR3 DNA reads TGTGCCAGCAGTTGGATGAAGACCCAGTACTTC.

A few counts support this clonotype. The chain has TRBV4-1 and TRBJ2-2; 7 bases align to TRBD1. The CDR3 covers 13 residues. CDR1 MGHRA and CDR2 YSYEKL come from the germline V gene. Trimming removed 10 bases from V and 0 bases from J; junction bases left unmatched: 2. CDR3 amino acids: CATGTANTGELFF. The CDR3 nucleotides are TGCGCCACCGGGACAGCGAACACCGGGGAGCTGTTTTTT.

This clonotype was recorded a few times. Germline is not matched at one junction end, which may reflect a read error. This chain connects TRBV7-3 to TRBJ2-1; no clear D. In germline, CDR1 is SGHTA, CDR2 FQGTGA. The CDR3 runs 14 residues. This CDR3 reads CASSPGSTYDEQFF. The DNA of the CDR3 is TGTGCCAGCAGCCCAGGTTCGACCTACGATGAGCAGTTCTTC.

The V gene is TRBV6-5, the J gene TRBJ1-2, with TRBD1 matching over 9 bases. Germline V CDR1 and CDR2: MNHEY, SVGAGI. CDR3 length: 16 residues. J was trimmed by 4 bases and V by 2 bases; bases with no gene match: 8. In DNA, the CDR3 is TGTGCCAGCAGTTACAACACAGGGGGCGGTGGCTATGGCTACACCTTC. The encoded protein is CASSYNTGGGGYGYTF.

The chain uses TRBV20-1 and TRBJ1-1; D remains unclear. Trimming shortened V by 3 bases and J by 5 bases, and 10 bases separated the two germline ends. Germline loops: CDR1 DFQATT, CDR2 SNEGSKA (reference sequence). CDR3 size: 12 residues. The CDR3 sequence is CSASRGRTEAFF. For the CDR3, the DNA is TGCAGTGCTAGTCGGGGTAGGACTGAAGCTTTCTTT.

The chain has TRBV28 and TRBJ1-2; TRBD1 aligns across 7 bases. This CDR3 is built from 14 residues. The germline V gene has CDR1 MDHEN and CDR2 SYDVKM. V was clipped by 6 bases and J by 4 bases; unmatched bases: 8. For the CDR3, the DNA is TGTGCCAGCAGAACCGGGACAGAATCCTATGGCTACACCTTC. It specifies CASRTGTESYGYTF.